This T cell receptor beta chain was sequenced in a study of blood T cell repertoires in COVID-19. This CDR3 contains 11 residues. Germline CDR1 and CDR2: MDHEN and SYDVKM. Deletions cut 3 bases from V and 3 bases from J, with 3 bases between. Method: immunoSEQ multiplex PCR; TCRdb's copy keeps in-frame clones and lacks some. Here the sample spans 40,000 to 50,000 clones, about 80% being singletons. The specimen was peripheral blood. The chain has TRBV28 and TRBJ2-7; D uncertain. The origin of this receptor is a woman of 80 years or more with acute or convalescent COVID-19. DNA for the CDR3: TGTGCCAGCAGTTTCTTCTACGAGCAGTACTTC. As protein: CASSFFYEQYF.